This passage covers 26 T cell receptor beta chains from one sample sequenced in a study of preoperative IRX-2 immunotherapy in early breast cancer. The treatment was: preoperative locoregional IRX-2 cytokine immunotherapy. The method was immunoSEQ multiplex PCR; TCRdb's version includes in-frame clones alone and lacks a portion of them. The repertoire consists of roughly 40,000 clones, with about 80% occurring once and the leading ten covering about 1.2%. Sequenced here: tumor tissue, sampled after IRX-2 immunotherapy. The receptors come from a human donor with breast cancer.

The chain employs TRBV5-1 and TRBJ2-5; 8 bases align to TRBD1. The V gene end was trimmed by 3 bases and the J gene end by 5 bases; junction bases not matched to a gene: 12. This CDR3 has 16 residues. CDR1 SGHRS and CDR2 YFSETQ come from the germline V gene. DNA for the CDR3: TGCGCCAGCAGCTCTCAGCCAGGGGGCTACGGGGAGACCCAGTACTTC. Protein sequence: CASSSQPGGYGETQYF.

This clone was seen only a few times. V usage is TRBV5-1 and J usage is TRBJ1-4; D not certain. CDR3 length: 16 residues. CDR1 and CDR2 (germline): SGHRS, YFSETQ. The V end lost 4 bases, the J end lost 0 bases, and 13 bases lay between the germline ends. CDR3 in amino acids: CASSPAGSTTNEKLFF. The CDR3 nucleotides are TGCGCCAGCAGCCCGGCCGGGTCCACAACTAATGAAAAACTGTTTTTT. The full variable domain, its missing parts supplied by reference TRBV5-1 and TRBJ1-4, is KAGVTQTPRYLIKTRGQQVTLSCSPISGHRSVSWYQQTPGQGLQFLFEYFSETQRNKGNFPGRFSGRQFSNSRSEMNVSTLELGDSALYLCASSPAGSTTNEKLFFGSGTQLSVL.

The chain recombines TRBV29-1 with TRBJ2-2; TRBD1 matches at 8 bases. This CDR3 region has 12 residues. Germline assignment: CDR1 SQVTM and CDR2 ANQGSEA. J gave up 6 bases and V 6 bases, and 3 bases lay outside the gene matches. CDR3 region: CSVGQGPGELFF. DNA for the CDR3: TGCAGCGTCGGACAGGGTCCCGGGGAGCTGTTTTTT.

The chain combines TRBV12-5 with TRBJ1-1; TRBD1 might be the D (6 bases). Germline V gene lookup returns CDR1 LGHNT and CDR2 FRNRAP. Trimming stripped 7 bases from V and 4 bases from J, with 16 bases between. The CDR3 spans 14 residues. The CDR3 bases are TGTGCTAGTGCCGGGAGCAGGGGTGGCACTGAAGCTTTCTTT. Amino acid sequence: CASAGSRGGTEAFF.

The chain couples TRBV9 to TRBJ2-2; D not resolved. CDR1 is SGDLS, CDR2 YYNGEE, per germline. The CDR3 is 13 amino acids. V gave up 4 bases and J gave up 6 bases, with 10 bases separating them. The CDR3 DNA reads as TGTGCCAGCAGCCCGAGGCCGTCCGGGGAGCTGTTTTTT. Amino acid sequence: CASSPRPSGELFF.

The chain uses TRBV6-8 and TRBJ1-2; D might be TRBD1 (5 bases). From germline, CDR1 is MNHGY and CDR2 SAAAGT. The CDR3 loop spans 13 amino acids. V was pared by 5 bases and J by 6 bases, with 13 bases between. The CDR3 loop is CASSPGAKDGYTF. Here the CDR3 DNA reads TGTGCCAGCAGTCCCGGGGCAAAGGATGGCTACACCTTC.

The chain employs TRBV6-8 and TRBJ2-2, with no clear D. The CDR3 runs 13 residues. The V end was cut by 2 bases, the J end by 8 bases, with 9 bases between. Per the germline V gene, CDR1 is MNHGY and CDR2 is SAAAGT. In nucleotides, the CDR3 is TGTGCCAGCAGTTACGCTGCCTGGGGGGAGCTGTTTTTT. This sequence encodes CASSYAAWGELFF.

The chain employs TRBV25-1 and TRBJ2-6; no definite D call. Between the trimmed V and J ends, which lost 8 bases and 0 bases, there was a span of 5 bases. From germline, CDR1 is MGHDK and CDR2 SYGVNS. This CDR3 comprises 13 residues. CDR3 sequence (DNA): TGTGCCAGCTTCAACTCTGGGGCCAACGTCCTGACTTTC. Residues: CASFNSGANVLTF.

The rearrangement links TRBV19 to TRBJ2-2; possibly TRBD2 for D (6 bases). The V end was cut by 7 bases, the J end by 5 bases, with 17 bases between. Germline V CDR1 and CDR2: LNHDA, SQIVND (reference sequence). The CDR3 covers 15 residues. The CDR3 protein is CASTSTGGGTGELFF. CDR3 DNA sequence: TGTGCCAGTACTTCGACCGGTGGAGGGACCGGGGAGCTGTTTTTT.

Here the CDR3 reads CASSPGLAGHNEQFF. Here the CDR3 DNA reads TGTGCCAGCAGCCCGGGACTAGCGGGGCACAATGAGCAGTTCTTC. The rearrangement uses TRBV6-8 and TRBJ2-1; 13 bases agree with TRBD2. Unmatched junction bases numbered 4, after V lost 6 bases and J lost 5 bases. CDR1 is MNHGY and CDR2 is SAAAGT in the germline V gene. The length of the CDR3 is 15 residues.

The gene calls are TRBV11-3 and TRBJ1-1; possible D gene TRBD1, 5 bases. CDR3 length: 14 amino acids. The V end was cut by 1 base, the J end by 4 bases, with 10 bases between. Germline V gives CDR1 SGHNT, CDR2 YENEEA. As DNA, the CDR3 is TGTGCCAGCAGCTTAGTTCTGGGGCCCACTGAAGCTTTCTTT. This gives the protein CASSLVLGPTEAFF. The variable domain in full, with the rest retrieved from reference TRBV11-3 and TRBJ1-1, is EAGVVQSPRYKIIEKKQPVAFWCNPISGHNTLYWYLQNLGQGPELLIRYENEEAVDDSQLPKDRFSAERLKGVDSTLKIQPAELGDSAVYLCASSLVLGPTEAFFGQGTRLTVV.

The CDR3 DNA sequence: TGTGCCAGCAGCTTACCCCGAAGACTAGGACGGGAGCAGTTCTTC. Protein sequence: CASSLPRRLGREQFF. The chain joins TRBV7-6 to TRBJ2-1, with D possibly being TRBD2 (6 bases). CDR1 SGHVS and CDR2 FNYEAQ come from the germline V gene. Trimming stripped 2 bases from V and 10 bases from J, with 18 bases between. This CDR3 has 15 residues. The full variable domain, in which reference TRBV7-6 and TRBJ2-1 provide the parts outside the CDR3, is GAGVSQSPRYKVTKRGQDVALRCDPISGHVSLYWYRQALGQGPEFLTYFNYEAQQDKSGLPNDRFSAERPEGSISTLTIQRTEQRDSAMYRCASSLPRRLGREQFFGPGTRLTVL.

The chain couples TRBV19 to TRBJ1-4; D is undetermined. Germline values: CDR1 LNHDA, CDR2 SQIVND (reference sequence). The CDR3 is 16 amino acids. V was pared by 6 bases and J by 6 bases, with 20 bases between. CDR3 nucleotides: TGTGCCAGTAGCCCCCGTCGTGGTTTGGGAGATGAAAAACTGTTTTTT. This encodes CASSPRRGLGDEKLFF.

This clone was seen a few times. The chain couples TRBV6-8 to TRBJ2-7; D is undetermined. Trimming stripped 5 bases from V and 6 bases from J, with 17 bases between. In germline, CDR1 is MNHGY, CDR2 SAAAGT. The CDR3 has 14 amino acids. Here the CDR3 reads CASSEMNAAGEQYF. In DNA, the CDR3 is TGTGCCAGCAGTGAGATGAACGCGGCCGGCGAGCAGTACTTC.

The chain joins TRBV18 to TRBJ2-2; 9 bases are shared with TRBD1. The germline CDR1 and CDR2 sequences are KGHSH and LQKENI. This CDR3 has 16 amino acids. V lost 0 bases to trimming and J lost 4 bases; unmatched junction nucleotides: 3. CDR3: CASSPPGQGSTGELFF. The DNA of the CDR3 is TGTGCCAGCTCACCACCGGGACAGGGATCCACCGGGGAGCTGTTTTTT.

The V and J genes are TRBV19 and TRBJ2-3; a possible D gene is TRBD2 (6 bases). The CDR3 is made up of 14 amino acids. V shed 5 bases and J shed 2 bases, with 11 bases lying between them. Germline V gene sequence: CDR1 LNHDA, CDR2 SQIVND (reference sequence). The chain's CDR3 is CASSALLATDTQYF. In DNA, the CDR3 is TGTGCCAGTAGTGCCCTACTAGCCACAGATACGCAGTATTTT.

The genes are TRBV19 and TRBJ2-6, with D possibly matching TRBD1 (6 bases). CDR3 size: 18 residues. Germline loops: CDR1 LNHDA, CDR2 SQIVND (reference sequence). Trimming took 0 bases from V and 2 from J, leaving 14 bases between them. In DNA, the CDR3 is TGTGCCAGTAGTATAGACCCCCCTTCAGGGGCTGGGGCCAACGTCCTGACTTTC. Translating gives CASSIDPPSGAGANVLTF.

The chain recombines TRBV7-1 with TRBJ1-2; D uncertain. TRBV7-1 is known as an ORF, though its function is uncertain. The CDR3 extends over 13 amino acids. Trimming removed 4 bases at V and 4 bases at J, with 10 bases between. As DNA, the CDR3 is TGTGCCAGCAGCTTAGGAACAATCTATGGCTACACCTTC. Translated, it gives CASSLGTIYGYTF.

Here the CDR3 DNA reads TGTGCCAGTAATCCGGGGTTAACCTACAATGAGCAGTTCTTC. It codes for CASNPGLTYNEQFF. This sequence joins TRBV19 and TRBJ2-1, with D possibly matching TRBD2 (5 bases). The CDR3 consists of 14 residues. The ends were cut back, 7 bases at V and 2 bases at J, with 12 bases in the middle. Germline loops: CDR1 LNHDA, CDR2 SQIVND (reference sequence).

This sequence joins TRBV19 and TRBJ1-6, with D possibly TRBD1 on 5 matching bases. V lost 3 bases, J lost 10 bases, and 13 bases lay in between. The CDR3 runs to 14 residues. Germline V lookup: CDR1 LNHDA, CDR2 SQIVND (reference sequence). CDR3 region: CASSMAGWFSPLHF. For the CDR3, the DNA is TGTGCCAGTAGTATGGCAGGGTGGTTCTCACCCCTCCACTTT. The entire variable domain, with the rest obtained from reference TRBV19 and TRBJ1-6, is as follows: DGGITQSPKYLFRKEGQNVTLSCEQNLNHDAMYWYRQDPGQGLRLIYYSQIVNDFQKGDIAEGYSVSREKKESFPLTVTSAQKNPTAFYLCASSMAGWFSPLHFGNGTRLTVT.

The gene calls are TRBV10-3 and TRBJ2-2; D is unresolved. The V end was cut by 0 bases, the J end by 1 base, with 12 bases between. This CDR3 is 17 amino acids long. Germline values: CDR1 ENHRY, CDR2 SYGVKD. CDR3 amino acids: CAISESGRRRNTGELFF. In nucleotides, the CDR3 is TGTGCCATCAGTGAGTCAGGACGACGGAGGAACACCGGGGAGCTGTTTTTT.

The V call is TRBV5-1, the J call TRBJ2-1, with TRBD2 as a possible D gene (6 bases). In germline, CDR1 is SGHRS, CDR2 YFSETQ. The CDR3 sequence is 16 residues long. Deletions cut 6 bases from V and 0 bases from J, with 16 bases between. CDR3: CASTRDSGSSYNEQFF. The CDR3 nucleotides read TGCGCCAGCACCCGGGATAGCGGAAGCTCCTACAATGAGCAGTTCTTC.

The V gene is TRBV5-1, the J gene TRBJ2-3, with 10 bases fitting TRBD1. This CDR3 has 17 amino acids. Trimming cost V 4 bases and J 1 base; bases outside gene matches: 9. From germline, CDR1 is SGHRS and CDR2 YFSETQ. The CDR3 here is CASSRDRGPRGTDTQYF. The CDR3 nucleotides are TGCGCCAGCAGCCGGGACAGGGGACCGCGGGGCACAGATACGCAGTATTTT.

The V call is TRBV11-3, the J call TRBJ2-3, with D perhaps assigned TRBD1 or TRBD2 (5 bases each). This CDR3 comprises 17 residues. The V end lost 3 bases, the J end lost 3 bases, and 19 bases lay between the germline ends. Germline values: CDR1 SGHNT, CDR2 YENEEA. This chain's CDR3 is CASSLGGKGDGTDTQYF. DNA for the CDR3: TGTGCCAGCAGCTTGGGCGGTAAAGGGGACGGAACAGATACGCAGTATTTT.

V is TRBV29-1 and J is TRBJ2-2; no reliable D call. V was clipped by 3 bases and J by 4 bases, with 9 bases between them. CDR1 is SQVTM and CDR2 is ANQGSEA in the germline V gene. The CDR3 loop spans 13 amino acids. Here the CDR3 DNA reads TGCAGCGTTGATGTGCAGAGCACCGGGGAGCTGTTTTTT. Protein: CSVDVQSTGELFF.

In its sample, this clone was seen a few times. The chain has TRBV6-8 and TRBJ2-7; the D is unclear. Germline lookup yields CDR1 MNHGY and CDR2 SAAAGT. The CDR3 contains 12 residues. V lost 4 bases, J lost 1 base, and 5 bases lay in between. CDR3 in amino acids: CASSSQSYEQYF. In nucleotides, the CDR3 is TGTGCCAGCAGTTCACAGTCCTACGAGCAGTACTTC.